These 3 T cell receptor beta chains were sequenced from one sample in a study of control samples from healthy donors and cancer patients. TCRdb's copy holds only in-frame clones and misses some; the assay was immunoSEQ multiplex PCR. The sample has about 220,000 clones; around 94% are singletons. Sequencing was done on a sample of blood. The receptors derive from a man aged 50-59 years in good health.

On this clone itself: A junction boundary mismatches the germline segment, possibly from a read error. The chain couples TRBV28 to TRBJ1-5, with TRBD1 as a possible D gene (5 bases). The CDR3 contains 15 residues. Germline V gene data show CDR1 as MDHEN and CDR2 as SYDVKM. In DNA form, the CDR3 reads TGTGCCGGCAGTTCAGGGAATGAGGGCAATCAGCCCCAGCATTTT. Translated: CAGSSGNEGNQPQHF.

V is TRBV5-4 and J is TRBJ2-3; perhaps TRBD1 as D (6 bases). V was cut by 4 bases and J by 5 bases, with 23 bases left in between. The CDR3 spans 17 residues. The germline CDR1 and CDR2 sequences are SGHNT and YYREEE (reference sequence). The CDR3 protein is CASSPSSNRATGDTQYF. DNA for the CDR3: TGTGCCAGCAGCCCGTCCTCTAACAGGGCGACGGGAGATACGCAGTATTTT.

CDR3 residues: CASSSNVAYNEQFF. Written as DNA, the CDR3 is TGCGCCAGCAGCTCCAACGTCGCCTACAATGAGCAGTTCTTC. J is TRBJ2-1 and V is TRBV5-1; the D is unclear. The V and J ends lost 3 bases and 2 bases respectively, with 9 bases between them. There are 14 residues in the CDR3. Looked up from germline, CDR1 is SGHRS and CDR2 is YFSETQ.